The rows below give T cell receptor beta chains drawn from one sample of a study of T cell changes during pregnancy in multiple sclerosis. Clones were sequenced by immunoSEQ multiplex PCR, and TCRdb holds only the in-frame ones, with some missing. The data show over 25,000 clones, with around 90% seen just once and about 0.4% held by the top ten. Sample: CD4+ T cells from peripheral blood mononuclear cells, taken in the second trimester of pregnancy. Receptors were obtained from a female donor in good health, enrolled as a control in a pregnancy study. Each CDR3 is given with its conserved first and last residue. D genes are given only for firm matches. Some rows have no size entry. The others give once, few or many, or a class for an expanded clone.

13,TRBD2,-,TRBJ2-7,TRBV6-5,CASRAGGIYEQYF,TGTGCCAGCAGAGCGGGAGGGATCTACGAGCAGTACTTC
17,TRBD2,-,TRBJ2-3,TRBV4-3,CASSQDGGLAGTDTQYF,TGCGCCAGCAGCCAAGATGGGGGACTAGCGGGGACAGATACGCAGTATTTT
13,-,-,TRBJ2-2,TRBV5-1,CASSLDGGGELFF,TGCGCCAGCAGCTTGGATGGCGGCGGGGAGCTGTTTTTT
15,-,-,TRBJ1-5,TRBV7-2,CASSSSGTTHQPQHF,TGTGCCAGCAGCTCCTCCGGGACAACTCATCAGCCCCAGCATTTT
17,TRBD2,few,TRBJ2-3,TRBV9,CASSPAPRLAELDTQYF,TGTGCCAGCAGCCCCGCCCCCAGACTAGCGGAGCTAGATACGCAGTATTTT
15,-,-,TRBJ1-3,TRBV7-2,CASSLTVYSGNTIYF,TGTGCCAGCAGCCTCACAGTTTACTCTGGAAACACCATATATTTT
14,-,-,TRBJ1-2,TRBV7-9,CASSPAEGTYGYTF,TGTGCCAGCAGCCCCGCCGAGGGTACCTATGGCTACACCTTC
13,TRBD2,once,TRBJ2-1,TRBV2,CAIAGGQFNEQFF,TGTGCCATAGCGGGGGGGCAATTTAATGAGCAGTTCTTC
15,TRBD1,-,TRBJ1-4,TRBV6-5,CASSYAGTGSEKLFF,TGTGCCAGCAGTTACGCCGGGACAGGTAGTGAAAAACTGTTTTTT
15,-,-,TRBJ1-5,TRBV5-4,CASSLDRNSNQPQHF,TGTGCCAGCAGCTTGGACAGGAATAGCAATCAGCCCCAGCATTTT
15,-,-,TRBJ1-4,TRBV28,CASSLPAAIGEKLFF,TGTGCCAGCAGTTTACCGGCGGCTATTGGTGAAAAACTGTTTTTT
17,TRBD2,-,TRBJ2-2,TRBV5-4,CASSPSLADANTGELFF,TGTGCCAGCAGCCCGAGCCTAGCGGACGCGAACACCGGGGAGCTGTTTTTT
13,TRBD1,-,TRBJ1-2,TRBV2,CASSGGQTDGYTF,TGTGCCAGCAGCGGGGGACAGACCGATGGCTACACCTTC
15,-,-,TRBJ1-3,TRBV18,CASSPSGNSGNTIYF,TGTGCCAGCTCACCATCCGGGAACTCTGGAAACACCATATATTTT
13,-,-,TRBJ1-2,TRBV27,CASSRTVNYGYTF,TGTGCCAGCAGCAGGACAGTTAACTATGGCTACACCTTC
16,TRBD1,-,TRBJ2-2,TRBV5-1,CASSLRGQGAAGELFF,TGCGCCAGCAGCTTGAGGGGACAGGGGGCCGCCGGGGAGCTGTTTTTT
13,-,-,TRBJ1-5,TRBV19,CATRIGGNQPQHF,TGTGCCACTCGGATAGGAGGCAATCAGCCCCAGCATTTT
17,-,once,TRBJ1-5,TRBV7-2,CASSFPGAEGNGQPQHF,TGTGCCAGCAGCTTTCCGGGCGCAGAGGGAAACGGTCAGCCCCAGCATTTT